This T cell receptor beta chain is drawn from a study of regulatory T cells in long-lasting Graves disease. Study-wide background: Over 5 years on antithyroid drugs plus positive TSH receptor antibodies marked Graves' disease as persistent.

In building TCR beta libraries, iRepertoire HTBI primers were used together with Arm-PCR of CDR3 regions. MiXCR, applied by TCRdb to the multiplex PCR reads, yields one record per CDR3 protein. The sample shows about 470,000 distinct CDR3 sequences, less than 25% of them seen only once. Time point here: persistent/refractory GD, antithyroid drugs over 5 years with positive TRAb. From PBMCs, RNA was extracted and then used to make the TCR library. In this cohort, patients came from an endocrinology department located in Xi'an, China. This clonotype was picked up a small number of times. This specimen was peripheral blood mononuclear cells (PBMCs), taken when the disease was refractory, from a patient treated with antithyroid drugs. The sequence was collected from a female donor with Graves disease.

CDR3 DNA sequence: TGTGCCAGCAGCTACGGGACAGGGGGGATCGAGCAGTACTTC. Protein: CASSYGTGGIEQYF. The chain carries TRBV5-6 and TRBJ2-7, with 11 bases that match TRBD1. The CDR3 sequence is 14 residues long. With V trimmed by 3 bases and J by 6 bases, 5 bases remained unmatched. Germline CDR1 is SGHDT and CDR2 is YYEEEE.